A selection of T cell receptor beta chains follows, all from one sample in a study of cytomegalovirus exposure and HLA in healthy donors. Data came from immunoSEQ multiplex PCR; TCRdb stores just in-frame clones and leaves some out. This table has 150,000 or so clones, roughly 81% appearing once. The sample was PBMCs. The receptors stem from a female donor in good health and CMV-seronegative. The CDR3 runs from the conserved cysteine through the conserved F or W. Each record gives: J gene, D gene, V gene, clone size, CDR3 DNA, CDR3 protein. D genes are given only for firm matches. Only part of the rows carry a size: once, few, many, or a class if the clone is expanded.

TRBJ1-1	-	TRBV6-1	-	TGTGCCAGCAGTACTCACAGGGACACTGAAGCTTTCTTT	CASSTHRDTEAFF
TRBJ2-7	TRBD2	TRBV7-9	-	TGTGCCAGCAGCCATAAGGGCCGGGGGACTAGTTTCTACGAGCAGTACTTC	CASSHKGRGTSFYEQYF
TRBJ2-5	TRBD2	TRBV11-2	-	TGTGCCAGCAGCTTAGGGGGCCTAGCGGGAGGGGAGACCCAGTACTTC	CASSLGGLAGGETQYF
TRBJ1-1	-	TRBV15	-	TGTGCCACCAGCAGAGTAACGAGGAGCCCCACTGAAGCTTTCTTT	CATSRVTRSPTEAFF
TRBJ2-5	TRBD1	TRBV9	-	TGTGCCAGCAGCGTAGGGGACAGCAAGCAAGAGACCCAGTACTTC	CASSVGDSKQETQYF
TRBJ1-6	-	TRBV6-4	-	TGTGCCAGCAGTGACGCATGGGCCAATAATTCACCCCTCCACTTT	CASSDAWANNSPLHF
TRBJ1-2	TRBD1	TRBV28	-	TGTGCCAGCAGGAACAACCCCCAGGGGGCTAGTGGCTACACCTTC	CASRNNPQGASGYTF
TRBJ1-3	TRBD1	TRBV5-4	-	TGTGCCAGCAGCCAGGGACAGGTAGCTTTCGGGAACACCATATATTTT	CASSQGQVAFGNTIYF
TRBJ1-2	TRBD1	TRBV18	-	TGTGCCAGCTCACCAGAGGACGGGACAGGGAGCCTCTACACCTTC	CASSPEDGTGSLYTF
TRBJ2-7	-	TRBV12-5	-	TGTGCTAGCTTAAGCACCTACGAGCAGTACTTC	CASLSTYEQYF
TRBJ2-7	-	TRBV9	-	TGTGCCAGCAGCGGACCCGGGGACGAGCAGTACTTC	CASSGPGDEQYF
TRBJ1-4	TRBD1	TRBV7-6	-	TGTGCCAGCAGCCCCCCGCAGGGGGTGAAGGAAAAACTGTTTTTT	CASSPPQGVKEKLFF
TRBJ1-5	TRBD1	TRBV10-3	-	TGTGCCATCAGTGAGTCGGCCGGCCAGGGGGCCGGCAATCAGCCCCAGCATTTT	CAISESAGQGAGNQPQHF
TRBJ2-1	TRBD2	TRBV27	-	TGTGCCAGCAGTTCGACTAGCGGGAGGGCGTTTTACAATGAGCAGTTCTTC	CASSSTSGRAFYNEQFF
TRBJ1-5	-	TRBV19	-	TGTGCCAGTAGTTTCGGTGAGTTTTATAGCAATCAGCCCCAGCATTTT	CASSFGEFYSNQPQHF
TRBJ1-1	TRBD1	TRBV7-6	once	TGTGCCAGCAGCTCACAGGGGGCGAACACTGAAGCTTTCTTT	CASSSQGANTEAFF
TRBJ1-6	-	TRBV7-3	-	TGTGCCAGCAGCGCGGGACTCATGGGATCACCCCTCCACTTT	CASSAGLMGSPLHF
TRBJ2-5	TRBD2	TRBV28	-	TGTGCCAGCAGCCCTGCGGGGGGCCAGCAAGAGACCCAGTACTTC	CASSPAGGQQETQYF
TRBJ1-4	-	TRBV4-1	few	TGCGCCAGCAGCCCGGGGGGTGAAAAACTGTTTTTT	CASSPGGEKLFF
TRBJ2-2	TRBD1	TRBV9	-	TGTGCCAGCAGCGTCTATAAACAGGGGGCGAGTGGCGGGGAGCTGTTTTTT	CASSVYKQGASGGELFF
TRBJ1-4	TRBD1	TRBV9	once	TGTGCCAGCTCCCTCGGACAGGGTGGTTCGACTAATGAAAAACTGTTTTTT	CASSLGQGGSTNEKLFF
TRBJ2-3	TRBD1	TRBV28	-	TGTGCCAGCAGCTCAGGGGGCGGAGATACGCAGTATTTT	CASSSGGGDTQYF
TRBJ1-2	-	TRBV5-6	-	TGTGCCAGCAGCTTGAGCCTCCAGGCTTATGGCTACACCTTC	CASSLSLQAYGYTF
TRBJ1-1	TRBD1	TRBV28	-	TGTGCCAGCAGTTTAGACAGGGTAGTCACTGAAGCTTTCTTT	CASSLDRVVTEAFF
TRBJ1-1	TRBD1	TRBV5-4	few	TGTGCCAGCAGCCCAAGACAGGGGAACACTGAAGCTTTCTTT	CASSPRQGNTEAFF
TRBJ2-1	-	TRBV7-9	-	TGTGCCAGCAGCACAGGGACGGGCAATGAGCAGTTCTTC	CASSTGTGNEQFF
TRBJ1-1	TRBD1	TRBV6-1	few	TGTGCCAGCAGTGTGGGGACAGTAACGGCCACTGAAGCTTTCTTT	CASSVGTVTATEAFF
TRBJ1-2	-	TRBV7-3	-	TGTGCCAGCAGCTTCGACAGGAACTATGGCTACACCTTC	CASSFDRNYGYTF
TRBJ2-5	-	TRBV20-1	-	TGCAGTACAGGGAGAGAGACCCAGTACTTC	CSTGRETQYF